A single sample is the source of the 12 T cell receptor beta chains below, sequenced in a study of blood T cell repertoires in COVID-19. Sequencing used immunoSEQ multiplex PCR; TCRdb keeps in-frame clones, though not all of them. The repertoire holds about 220,000 clones, with approximately 80% as singletons. The specimen was PBMCs or T cells enriched from blood (not recorded which). These receptor sequences come from a man aged 40-49 years who had recovered from COVID-19.

This sequence joins TRBV5-1 and TRBJ2-7; the D gene is possibly TRBD2 (5 bases). CDR3 length: 17 amino acids. CDR1 and CDR2 from the germline V gene are SGHRS and YFSETQ. V shed 0 bases and J shed 0 bases, with 16 bases lying between them. In DNA form, the CDR3 reads TGCGCCAGCAGCTTGGAATGGTCTCCAGCGGCCTCCTACGAGCAGTACTTC. This translates into CASSLEWSPAASYEQYF. Together with reference TRBV5-1 and TRBJ2-7, the CDR3 gives the full variable domain: KAGVTQTPRYLIKTRGQQVTLSCSPISGHRSVSWYQQTPGQGLQFLFEYFSETQRNKGNFPGRFSGRQFSNSRSEMNVSTLELGDSALYLCASSLEWSPAASYEQYFGPGTRLTVT.

The chain carries TRBV5-4 and TRBJ2-2, with 7 nucleotides matching TRBD2. Trimming cost V 5 bases and J 3 bases; bases outside gene matches: 4. Per the germline V gene, CDR1 is SGHNT and CDR2 is YYREEE (reference sequence). There are 14 residues in the CDR3. The CDR3 loop reads CASRASGDTGELFF. The CDR3 DNA follows: TGTGCCAGCAGAGCAAGCGGGGACACCGGGGAGCTGTTTTTT.

V is TRBV12-3 or TRBV12-4 and J is TRBJ2-1; TRBD1 is a possible D gene (5 bases). The CDR3 is 12 residues long. The V end lost 8 bases, the J end lost 12 bases, and 17 bases lay between the germline ends. The CDR3 is CASSPDSWVQFF. DNA of the CDR3: TGTGCCAGCTCGCCTGACAGTTGGGTGCAGTTCTTC.

This chain uses TRBV29-1 with TRBJ1-2; D call uncertain. The CDR3 has 14 amino acids. CDR1 and CDR2 from the germline V gene are SQVTM and ANQGSEA. V was pared by 7 bases and J by 2 bases, with 17 bases between. The CDR3 region is CSAGPSGRNYGYTF. CDR3 nucleotide sequence: TGCAGCGCCGGCCCGAGCGGGAGAAACTATGGCTACACCTTC.

The rearrangement joins TRBV21-1 to TRBJ1-2. TRBV21-1 is shown as a pseudogene. This CDR3 region has 12 residues. Here the CDR3 DNA reads TGTGCCAGCAGCAAAGTGGGAGGCGGCTACACCTTC. This translates into CASSKVGGGYTF.

This clone has just one count. The chain combines TRBV7-9 with TRBJ1-5; 9 positions agree with TRBD1. This CDR3 spans 15 amino acids. The germline gives CDR1 SEHNR, CDR2 FQNEAQ (reference sequence). V shed 3 bases, J shed 3 bases, and the junction held 3 bases outside the gene matches. The CDR3 protein is CASSLDRGTNQPQHF. The CDR3 bases are TGTGCCAGCAGCTTGGACAGGGGTACCAATCAGCCCCAGCATTTT.

The rearrangement links TRBV5-1 to TRBJ2-7, with TRBD1 matching 7 bases. The CDR3 covers 15 residues. Germline V gene data show CDR1 as SGHRS and CDR2 as YFSETQ. The J segment lost 4 bases and the V segment lost 4 bases, leaving 11 bases of the junction unmatched. The CDR3 region is CASSPLGQREYEQYF. CDR3 sequence (DNA): TGCGCCAGCAGCCCACTGGGACAGCGAGAATACGAGCAGTACTTC.

The chain carries TRBV19 and TRBJ1-1; 7 bases are shared with TRBD1. In germline, CDR1 is LNHDA, CDR2 SQIVND (reference sequence). V lost 4 bases and J lost 3; bases outside the gene matches: 5. This CDR3 is built from 14 residues. The CDR3, as DNA: TGTGCCAGTAGTAGATACGACAGGGACACTGAAGCTTTCTTT. This codes for CASSRYDRDTEAFF.

The chain uses TRBV25-1 and TRBJ2-7; the match to TRBD1 covers 12 bases. V trimming: 4 bases; J trimming: 2 bases; junction bases outside the gene matches: 0. Germline values: CDR1 MGHDK, CDR2 SYGVNS. CDR3 length equals 14 residues. The CDR3 sequence: CASSGDRGPYEQYF. The CDR3 DNA follows: TGTGCCAGCAGTGGGGACAGGGGGCCCTACGAGCAGTACTTC.

In this sample, this clone turned up many times. The gene calls are TRBV11-2 and TRBJ2-3, with 12 bases matching TRBD2. The CDR3 runs 17 residues. V lost 3 bases to trimming and J lost 6 bases; unmatched junction nucleotides: 10. Looked up from germline, CDR1 is SGHAT and CDR2 is FQNNGV. CDR3 residues: CASSFLAGGARADTQYF. As DNA, the CDR3 is TGTGCCAGCAGCTTCCTAGCGGGGGGGGCCCGGGCGGATACGCAGTATTTT.

V and J are TRBV6-5 and TRBJ1-5, with a weak D call TRBD1 (6 bases). The CDR3 length is 14 residues. Trimming removed 2 bases from V and 5 bases from J, with 10 bases in between. From germline, CDR1 is MNHEY and CDR2 SVGAGI. The CDR3: CASSYTHRDQPQHF. CDR3 bases: TGTGCCAGCAGTTACACACACAGGGATCAGCCCCAGCATTTT.

V is TRBV28 and J is TRBJ2-7; 11 nucleotides agree with TRBD2. The germline V gene encodes CDR1 MDHEN and CDR2 SYDVKM. The V segment lost 1 base and the J segment 2 bases; nucleotides outside the gene matches: 1. The CDR3 sequence is 15 residues long. The chain's CDR3 is CASSLSSGRPYEQYF. The CDR3, as DNA: TGTGCCAGCAGTTTATCTAGCGGGAGGCCCTACGAGCAGTACTTC. The whole variable domain, remainder taken from reference TRBV28 and TRBJ2-7, is DVKVTQSSRYLVKRTGEKVFLECVQDMDHENMFWYRQDPGLGLRLIYFSYDVKMKEKGDIPEGYSVSREKKERFSLILESASTNQTSMYLCASSLSSGRPYEQYFGPGTRLTVT.